Listed below are T cell receptor beta chains from one sample, sequenced in a study of T cell responses to AZD1222 COVID-19 vaccine. Assay used: immunoSEQ multiplex PCR; TCRdb lists only in-frame clones, some missing. The data hold about 130,000 clones, with roughly 85% observed a single time. The sequences come from peripheral blood, collected 28 days after the second dose of the MenACWY control vaccine. The source is an adult who received the MenACWY meningococcal vaccine as a control. Both conserved end residues are part of each CDR3. D genes are given only for firm matches. Clone sizes are given selectively: once, few, many, or a class where the clone is expanded.

>TRBD2|TRBV18|once|TRBJ2-1
TGTGCCAGCTCGTGGGACTACCTGAATGAGCAGTTCTTC
CASSWDYLNEQFF
>TRBD1|TRBV2|NA|TRBJ1-3
TGTGCCAGCAGCTACGGGACAGCAACGGGAAACACCATATATTTT
CASSYGTATGNTIYF
>TRBD1|TRBV7-9|NA|TRBJ2-3
TGTGCCAGCAGTAGGGGGCGCGGCACAGATACGCAGTATTTT
CASSRGRGTDTQYF
>NA|TRBV13|NA|TRBJ2-2
TGTGCCAGCAGCGGCAAGACTAGGGCGGCGGGGGAGCTGTTTTTT
CASSGKTRAAGELFF
>TRBD2|TRBV25-1|few|TRBJ2-3
TGTGCCAGCAGTGAACCCCGACTAGCGGGAGGTCGGGATACGCAGTATTTT
CASSEPRLAGGRDTQYF
>TRBD1|TRBV15|NA|TRBJ2-7
TGTGCCACCAGCAGAGATCCCCACAGGGGAAACGAGCAGTACTTC
CATSRDPHRGNEQYF
>TRBD1|TRBV6-5|NA|TRBJ1-4
TGTGCCAGCAGACCGGGGACAGGGACGGAACTGTTTTTT
CASRPGTGTELFF
>NA|TRBV4-2|NA|TRBJ1-1
TGTGCCAGCAGCCTAGCTCGGCTGACGGACACTGAAGCTTTCTTT
CASSLARLTDTEAFF
>NA|TRBV12-2|NA|TRBJ2-1
TGTGCAAGTCGCCCTTGGGACAGGGGAACTAACAATGAGCAGTTCTTC
CASRPWDRGTNNEQFF
>NA|TRBV19|NA|TRBJ2-3
TGTGCCAGTAGCACCTCCGCCGTATCCGCTAGCACAGATACGCAGTATTTT
CASSTSAVSASTDTQYF
>NA|TRBV5-4|NA|TRBJ1-1
TGTGCCAGCAGCTTGGACAGTAACACTGAAGCTTTCTTT
CASSLDSNTEAFF
>TRBD1|TRBV7-8|NA|TRBJ1-1
TGTGCCAGCAGCTCGCCCGGGACAGGGTGGAAAGCTTTCTTT
CASSSPGTGWKAFF
>TRBD2|TRBV18|NA|TRBJ2-7
TGTGCCAGCTCCCCTAGCGGGAGGGCCTACGAGCAGTACTTC
CASSPSGRAYEQYF
>TRBD2|TRBV7-8|NA|TRBJ2-3
TGTGCCAGCAGCTTAGGGGCTAGCGGGGGGGCCGGCACAGATACGCAGTATTTT
CASSLGASGGAGTDTQYF
>NA|TRBV7-2|once|TRBJ2-1
TGTGCCAGCAGCTTAGAATTGGGTAGTGCGGGGAATGAGCAGTTCTTC
CASSLELGSAGNEQFF
>NA|TRBV24-1|NA|TRBJ1-3
TGTGCCACCAGTGATTTGCCTGGAAACACCATATATTTT
CATSDLPGNTIYF
>NA|TRBV6-5|NA|TRBJ2-3
TGTGCCAGCAGGTACACAGATACGCAGTATTTT
CASRYTDTQYF
>TRBD1|TRBV11-3|NA|TRBJ1-1
TGTGCCAGCAGACCCCGACAGGGATCTCTTCGTGAAGCTTTCTTT
CASRPRQGSLREAFF
>NA|TRBV6-6|NA|TRBJ2-3
TGTGCCAGCAGTCCTAGCGTGGGGGAGGCTGTTTCAGATACGCAGTATTTT
CASSPSVGEAVSDTQYF
>NA|TRBV27|NA|TRBJ2-1
TGTGCCAGCAGCGAAAGGTACAATGAGCAGTTCTTC
CASSERYNEQFF
>TRBD1|TRBV3-1/TRBV3-2|NA|TRBJ1-1
TGTGCCAGCAGCCAAGCTAGGATGCGGGACAGGGGCACTGAAGCTTTCTTT
CASSQARMRDRGTEAFF
>NA|TRBV5-4|NA|TRBJ1-2
TGTGCCAGCAGCCAAAAAGGGGAACGAGGCTATGGCTACACCTTC
CASSQKGERGYGYTF
>TRBD2|TRBV29-1|NA|TRBJ2-7
TGCAGCGTTGTGGGACGCAAAACTAGCGGGGAAGGGAGAAGTTGGTCCTACGAGCAGTACTTC
CSVVGRKTSGEGRSWSYEQYF
>TRBD2|TRBV19|NA|TRBJ2-1
TGTGCCAGTAGTATGCCTAGCGGGAGGGCCACCTACAATGAGCAGTTCTTC
CASSMPSGRATYNEQFF
>TRBD2|TRBV30|NA|TRBJ2-7
TGTGCCTGGAGTGTAAGGCTAGCGGGAGCAGCTGAGCAGTACTTC
CAWSVRLAGAAEQYF
>NA|TRBV9|NA|TRBJ2-7
TGTGCCAGCAGCGCCGACCCGTCCGGGACCTTGGGCGAGCAGTACTTC
CASSADPSGTLGEQYF
>NA|TRBV6-2/TRBV6-3|NA|TRBJ1-2
TGTGCCAGCAGTTACCTGGTTCGGGGACCCACACCTTTCTATGGCTACACCTTC
CASSYLVRGPTPFYGYTF
>TRBD1|TRBV28|NA|TRBJ2-5
TGTGCCACCTTCACCACCGGGACAGCGGAGACCCAGTACTTC
CATFTTGTAETQYF
>NA|TRBV5-4|NA|TRBJ1-2
TGTGCCAGCAGCTTGGTTCTTGGGAATAACTATGGCTACACCTTC
CASSLVLGNNYGYTF
>NA|TRBV7-9|NA|TRBJ1-5
TGTGCCAGCAGCGATCAGGGGAATCAGCCCCAGCATTTT
CASSDQGNQPQHF
>NA|TRBV19|few|TRBJ2-5
TGTGCCAGTAGTTCGGACCGAGAGACCCAGTACTTC
CASSSDRETQYF